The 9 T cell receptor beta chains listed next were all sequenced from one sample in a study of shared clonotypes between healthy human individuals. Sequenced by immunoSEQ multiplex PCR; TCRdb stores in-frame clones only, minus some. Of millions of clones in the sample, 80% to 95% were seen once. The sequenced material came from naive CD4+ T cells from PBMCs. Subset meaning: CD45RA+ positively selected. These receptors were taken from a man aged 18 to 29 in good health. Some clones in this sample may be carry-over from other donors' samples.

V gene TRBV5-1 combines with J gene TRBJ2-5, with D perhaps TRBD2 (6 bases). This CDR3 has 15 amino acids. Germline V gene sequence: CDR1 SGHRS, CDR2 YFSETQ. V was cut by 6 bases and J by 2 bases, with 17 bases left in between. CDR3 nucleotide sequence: TGCGCCAGCACCCGGGGGATGAACCATCAAGAGACCCAGTACTTC. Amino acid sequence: CASTRGMNHQETQYF.

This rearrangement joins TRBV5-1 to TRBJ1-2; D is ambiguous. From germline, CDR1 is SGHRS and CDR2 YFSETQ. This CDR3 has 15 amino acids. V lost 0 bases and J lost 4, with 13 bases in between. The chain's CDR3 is CASSLAPREPYGYTF. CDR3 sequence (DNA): TGCGCCAGCAGCTTGGCCCCGAGGGAGCCCTATGGCTACACCTTC.

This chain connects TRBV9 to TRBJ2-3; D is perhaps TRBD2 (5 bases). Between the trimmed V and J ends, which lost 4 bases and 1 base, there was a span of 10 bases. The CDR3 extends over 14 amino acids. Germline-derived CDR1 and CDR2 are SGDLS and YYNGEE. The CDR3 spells CASSLEEGTDTQYF. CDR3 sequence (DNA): TGTGCCAGCAGCCTGGAGGAGGGCACAGATACGCAGTATTTT.

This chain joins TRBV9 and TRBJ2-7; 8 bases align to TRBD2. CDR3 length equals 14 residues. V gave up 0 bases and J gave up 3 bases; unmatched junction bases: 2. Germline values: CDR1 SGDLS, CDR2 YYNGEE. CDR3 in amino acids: CASSVALAGYEQYF. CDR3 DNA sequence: TGTGCCAGCAGCGTAGCCCTAGCGGGCTACGAGCAGTACTTC.

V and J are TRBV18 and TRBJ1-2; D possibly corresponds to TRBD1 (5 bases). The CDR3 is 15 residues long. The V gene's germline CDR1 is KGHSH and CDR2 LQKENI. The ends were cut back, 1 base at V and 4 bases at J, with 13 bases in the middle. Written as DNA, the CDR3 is TGTGCCAGCTCACCACAGGGGAGTAATGGCTATGGCTACACCTTC. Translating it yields CASSPQGSNGYGYTF.

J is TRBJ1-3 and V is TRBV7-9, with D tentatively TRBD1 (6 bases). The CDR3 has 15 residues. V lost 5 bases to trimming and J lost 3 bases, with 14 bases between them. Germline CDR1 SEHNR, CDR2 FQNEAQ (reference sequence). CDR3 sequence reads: CASSPAGVYGNTIYF. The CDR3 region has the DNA TGTGCCAGCAGCCCAGCAGGGGTTTATGGAAACACCATATATTTT.

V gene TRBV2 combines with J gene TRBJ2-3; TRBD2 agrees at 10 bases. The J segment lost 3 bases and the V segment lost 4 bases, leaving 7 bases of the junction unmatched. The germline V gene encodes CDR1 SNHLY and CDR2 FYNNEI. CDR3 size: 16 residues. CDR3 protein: CASSVVLAGATDTQYF. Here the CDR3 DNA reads TGTGCCAGCAGTGTTGTCCTAGCGGGAGCTACAGATACGCAGTATTTT.

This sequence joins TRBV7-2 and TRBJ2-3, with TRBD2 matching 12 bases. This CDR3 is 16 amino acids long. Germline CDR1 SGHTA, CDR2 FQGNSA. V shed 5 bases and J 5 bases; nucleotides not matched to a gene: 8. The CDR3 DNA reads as TGTGCCAGCAGCCTTAGACTAGCGGGAGCGGTAGATACGCAGTATTTT. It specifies CASSLRLAGAVDTQYF.

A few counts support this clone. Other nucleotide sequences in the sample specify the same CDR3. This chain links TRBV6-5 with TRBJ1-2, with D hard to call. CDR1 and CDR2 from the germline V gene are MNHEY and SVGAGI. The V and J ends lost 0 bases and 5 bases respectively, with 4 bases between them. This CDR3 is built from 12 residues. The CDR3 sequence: CASSYSGYGYTF. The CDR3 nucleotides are TGTGCCAGCAGTTACTCAGGGTATGGCTACACCTTC.